These 10 T cell receptor beta chains were sequenced from one sample in a study of blood T cell repertoires in COVID-19. Sequencing used immunoSEQ multiplex PCR; TCRdb keeps in-frame clones, though not all of them. Counted here are about 250,000 clones, roughly 80% occurring once; the ten biggest clones make up approximately 7.2%. The sample taken for sequencing was peripheral blood. All receptors derive from a woman older than 75 with acute or convalescent COVID-19.

This clone was observed a handful of times. The V and J genes are TRBV18 and TRBJ1-5, with D perhaps TRBD1 (5 bases). The germline V gene encodes CDR1 KGHSH and CDR2 LQKENI. V dropped 2 bases and J dropped 2 bases, with 13 bases sitting between them. This CDR3 is built from 16 residues. CDR3: CASSPRSGDGNQPQHF. For the CDR3, the DNA is TGTGCCAGCTCACCAAGGTCGGGGGACGGCAATCAGCCCCAGCATTTT. The full variable domain, in which reference TRBV18 and TRBJ1-5 provide the parts outside the CDR3, is NAGVMQNPRHLVRRRGQEARLRCSPMKGHSHVYWYRQLPEEGLKFMVYLQKENIIDESGMPKERFSAEFPKEGPSILRIQQVVRGDSAAYFCASSPRSGDGNQPQHFGDGTRLSIL.

This clone was picked up a small number of times. The chain has TRBV3-1 (or the pseudogene TRBV3-2) and TRBJ1-2, with 9 bases identical to TRBD1. Germline CDR1 and CDR2: LGHDT and YNNKEL (reference sequence). V shed 1 base and J 6 bases; nucleotides not matched to a gene: 3. This CDR3 is 14 amino acids long. The CDR3 DNA follows: TGTGCCAGCAGCCAAGTACAGGGGGCAGATGGCTACACCTTC. Translating gives CASSQVQGADGYTF.

The chain has TRBV18 and TRBJ1-1; D may be TRBD1 (5 bases). The CDR3 totals 15 residues. Trimming cost V 2 bases and J 1 base, with 11 bases left between them. The germline CDR1 and CDR2 sequences are KGHSH and LQKENI. The CDR3 coding sequence is TGTGCCAGCTCACCATATGGGGGGGAGAACACTGAAGCTTTCTTT. As protein: CASSPYGGENTEAFF.

This chain links TRBV27 with TRBJ1-5; a possible D gene is TRBD1 (6 bases). V dropped 7 bases and J dropped 0 bases, with 16 bases sitting between them. The germline V gene encodes CDR1 MNHEY and CDR2 SMNVEV (reference sequence). The CDR3 spans 16 residues. CDR3 DNA: TGTGCCAGCACCTTCGGACAGCCTAATAGCAATCAGCCCCAGCATTTT. Protein: CASTFGQPNSNQPQHF.

The genes are TRBV25-1 and TRBJ2-5; TRBD1 matches 7 bases. The germline CDR1 and CDR2 sequences are MGHDK and SYGVNS. V dropped 4 bases and J dropped 2; count of bases not matched to a gene: 4. This CDR3 has 14 amino acids. The CDR3 spells CASSVTGQQETQYF. CDR3 sequence (DNA): TGTGCCAGCAGTGTGACAGGGCAGCAAGAGACCCAGTACTTC.

The rearrangement links TRBV25-1 to TRBJ2-1, with no clear D. CDR1 is MGHDK and CDR2 is SYGVNS in the germline V gene. The CDR3 runs to 12 residues. V was trimmed by 5 bases and J by 6 bases, leaving 8 bases between them. The CDR3 nucleotides are TGTGCCAGCAGTTATCTAGTCAATGAGCAGTTCTTC. It specifies CASSYLVNEQFF.

In its sample, this clone was seen once. The CDR3 coding sequence is TGCGCCAGCAGCTTGGGCGGGGAGGAAAAACTGTTTTTT. This gives the protein CASSLGGEEKLFF. The rearrangement links TRBV5-1 to TRBJ1-4; D is unclear. This CDR3 contains 13 residues. Per the germline V gene, CDR1 is SGHRS and CDR2 is YFSETQ. V lost 0 bases and J lost 8, with 8 bases in between.

The chain recombines TRBV6-4 with TRBJ2-1, with 8 bases identical to TRBD2. With V trimmed by 5 bases and J by 2 bases, 5 bases remained unmatched. CDR1 and CDR2 (germline): MRHNA, SNTAGT. The CDR3 is made up of 15 amino acids. CDR3 nucleotide sequence: TGTGCCAGCAGTTCAGACGGGGGGGCCTACAATGAGCAGTTCTTC. Its translation is CASSSDGGAYNEQFF.

The V call is TRBV7-2, the J call TRBJ1-1, with D uncertain. Trimming removed 6 bases at V and 4 bases at J, with 18 bases between. The CDR3 is 15 residues long. CDR1 SGHTA and CDR2 FQGNSA come from the germline V gene. Here the CDR3 DNA reads TGTGCCAGCAGTTACTCTGTTCCGGCGGCCACTGAAGCTTTCTTT. The encoded protein is CASSYSVPAATEAFF.

V and J are TRBV15 and TRBJ1-3; no clear D. CDR3 length equals 14 residues. Per germline, CDR1 LNHNV and CDR2 YYDKDF (reference sequence). V lost 2 bases to trimming and J lost 4 bases, with 9 bases between them. CDR3: CATSRTSQGNTIYF. CDR3 in DNA: TGTGCCACCAGCAGAACCTCACAAGGAAACACCATATATTTT.